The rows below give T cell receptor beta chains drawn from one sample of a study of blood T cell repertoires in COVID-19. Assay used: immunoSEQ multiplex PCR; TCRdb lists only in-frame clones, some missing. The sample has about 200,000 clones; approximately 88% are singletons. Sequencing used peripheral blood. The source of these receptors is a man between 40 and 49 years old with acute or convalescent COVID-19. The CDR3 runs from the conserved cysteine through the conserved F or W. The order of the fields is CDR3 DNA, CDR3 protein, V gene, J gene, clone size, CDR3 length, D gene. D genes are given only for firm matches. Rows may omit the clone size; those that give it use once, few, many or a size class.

TGTGCCAGTAGTATTGGGCAGGTCCGCACAGATACGCAGTATTTT	CASSIGQVRTDTQYF	TRBV19	TRBJ2-3	NA	15	NA
TGCAGCGTTACCGGGACTAGCCATGAGCAGTTCTTC	CSVTGTSHEQFF	TRBV29-1	TRBJ2-1	once	12	TRBD2
TGCGCCAGCAGCTTGGCGGGGAACACCGGGGAGCTGTTTTTT	CASSLAGNTGELFF	TRBV5-1	TRBJ2-2	NA	14	NA
TGTGCCAGCACCAACAGGGCAGACTATGGCTACACCTTC	CASTNRADYGYTF	TRBV2	TRBJ1-2	NA	13	NA
TGTGCCAGCACCTCCGGGACAGACTACTATGGCTACACCTTC	CASTSGTDYYGYTF	TRBV7-2	TRBJ1-2	NA	14	TRBD1
TGTGCCATCACAGGGGTGATCTCCTACGAGCAGTACTTC	CAITGVISYEQYF	TRBV2	TRBJ2-7	NA	13	TRBD1
TGTGCCAGCAAGCAACAGGGGAACACTGAAGCTTTCTTT	CASKQQGNTEAFF	TRBV6-5	TRBJ1-1	NA	13	NA
TGTGCCAGTCGACGGGACAGCAAATCCTCTGCGCCCCAGCATTTT	CASRRDSKSSAPQHF	TRBV27	TRBJ1-5	NA	15	TRBD1
TGTGCCTGGGAAGCGGGAGGTTCCTACAATGAGCAGTTCTTC	CAWEAGGSYNEQFF	TRBV30	TRBJ2-1	few	14	TRBD2
TGCGCCAGCGGCCCTAGCGGGAGGGTTTATGAGCAGTTCTTC	CASGPSGRVYEQFF	TRBV5-1	TRBJ2-1	NA	14	TRBD2
TGTGCCAGCAGCCTCTCCTACAATGAGCAGTTCTTC	CASSLSYNEQFF	TRBV27	TRBJ2-1	NA	12	NA
TGTGCCAGCAGCTTACACCGGACAGGGAAGGATGGGGAGACCCAGTACTTC	CASSLHRTGKDGETQYF	TRBV7-2	TRBJ2-5	NA	17	TRBD1
TGTGCCACCAGCGGTGGCGGGGCGGCCACAGATACGCAGTATTTT	CATSGGGAATDTQYF	TRBV15	TRBJ2-3	NA	15	NA
TGTGCCAGCAGTATGTGGCACACCTACGAGCAGTACTTC	CASSMWHTYEQYF	TRBV6-5	TRBJ2-7	NA	13	NA
TGCGCCAGCAGCCAAGAGCCCCGCAGCGCTGAAGCTTTCTTT	CASSQEPRSAEAFF	TRBV4-3	TRBJ1-1	NA	14	NA
TGTGCCAGCGGGGGGGAGACCCAGTACTTC	CASGGETQYF	TRBV18	TRBJ2-5	NA	10	NA
TGTGCCAGCAGTCCCCGGGGTAGCACAGATACGCAGTATTTT	CASSPRGSTDTQYF	TRBV27	TRBJ2-3	NA	14	NA
TGCGCCAGCAGTGCAGGGCAGGGGGATAGCAATCAGCCCCAGCATTTT	CASSAGQGDSNQPQHF	TRBV23-1	TRBJ1-5	once	16	TRBD1
TGTGCCAGCAGTGGCCTCGGGACTAGTACCTACGAGCAGTACTTC	CASSGLGTSTYEQYF	TRBV25-1	TRBJ2-7	NA	15	TRBD2
TGTGCCAGCAGCTTGGGTTTATCCGGCGGTACGAACACCGGGGAGCTGTTTTTT	CASSLGLSGGTNTGELFF	TRBV5-5	TRBJ2-2	NA	18	NA
TGCAGCGTTGGGACTACCGATAATACGCAGTATTTT	CSVGTTDNTQYF	TRBV29-1	TRBJ2-3	NA	12	NA
TGTGCCAGCAGCCGCGGAGACTCTGCGTACGAGCAGTACTTC	CASSRGDSAYEQYF	TRBV3-1/TRBV3-2	TRBJ2-7	few	14	NA
TGTGCCACCAGTGAGCCGGGACAAACTTTCCCTAATGAAAAACTGTTTTTT	CATSEPGQTFPNEKLFF	TRBV24-1	TRBJ1-4	few	17	NA
TGTGCCAGCAGTTACGCAGGTAGAGAAAAACTGTTTTTT	CASSYAGREKLFF	TRBV6-5	TRBJ1-4	NA	13	NA
TGTGCCAGTAGTATAGGGCTTTCCTACGAGCAGTACTTC	CASSIGLSYEQYF	TRBV19	TRBJ2-7	NA	13	NA
TGTGCCAGTACTCCGACAGGGGGGATCGTCTCCTACAATGAGCAGTTCTTC	CASTPTGGIVSYNEQFF	TRBV19	TRBJ2-1	NA	17	TRBD1